This T cell receptor (beta chain) derives from a study of blood T cell repertoires in COVID-19. The CDR3 length is 15 residues. Germline CDR1 MDHEN, CDR2 SYDVKM. The V and J ends lost 10 bases and 2 bases, in that order; junction bases with no gene match: 9. Libraries were prepared by immunoSEQ multiplex PCR; TCRdb keeps only in-frame clonotypes and omits some of them. The sample has hundreds of thousands of clones, 80% to 90% seen once. Researchers sorted participants into cohorts using their self-reported clinical history. A PCR-confirmed or clinician-diagnosed COVID-19 case had contacted exposed participants within 2 weeks of entry.

V is TRBV28 and J is TRBJ2-3; 10 positions match TRBD2. This receptor was identified in a middle-aged woman who had been exposed to COVID-19. The sequencing input was PBMCs or T cells enriched from blood (not recorded which). The CDR3, as DNA: TGTGCCATTTCTCCTAGCGGGGGAATCACAGATACGCAGTATTTT. It codes for CAISPSGGITDTQYF.